The present T cell receptor beta chain was sequenced within a study of T-cell reconstitution after alpha-beta-depleted transplantation in children. This clonotype has only a few counts. What it recognizes is unknown. Findings and caveats of the study: There were some patients whose high TCRbeta diversity at day 60 came from surviving recipient T cells and thymic progenitors. Reportedly, roughly two months post-transplant, alpha-beta T cells arose from several hundred expanded graft clones. From newly produced T cells came most of the T-cell counts and diversity one year after transplant.

J gave up 6 bases and V 5 bases, and 8 bases lay outside the gene matches. The CDR3 totals 15 residues. A library of TCRbeta sequences, prepared with unique molecular identifiers, was generated. TCRdb reanalysed the PCR reads using MiXCR and keeps one entry per CDR3 protein. The sample shows approximately 1,000,000 distinct CDR3 sequences, about 31% of them seen only once. The TCR comes from a boy in the first two years of life who had a stem cell transplant for SCID, so the T cells may come from the graft donor. The sequencing here drew on PBMCs, mostly from graft donor cells, taken 360 days after TCRalphabeta/CD19-depleted stem cell transplant. This chain links TRBV12-3 or TRBV12-4 with TRBJ2-1; 9 nucleotides match TRBD1. The CDR3, as DNA: TGTGCCAGCAGTGAAAGGACAGGGGTAGGCAATGAGCAGTTCTTC. This translates into CASSERTGVGNEQFF.